This T cell receptor (beta chain) was captured in a study of T cell repertoires in cytomegalovirus infection. Study-wide background: Matching HLA type and CMV infection were both indicated by public TCR beta signatures.

Study results and caveats: It was HLA-C-restricted CMV-specific TCR beta clonotypes that dominated the response ex vivo.

From the reads, TCRdb called clonotypes with MiXCR, one entry per CDR3 protein. The sample holds under 300,000 distinct CDR3 sequences, over 15% seen once. As for this clonotype: Its antigen remains unidentified.

CDR1 and CDR2 (germline): LGHNA, YSLEER. CDR3 length: 16 amino acids. V dropped 0 bases and J dropped 8; count of bases not matched to a gene: 9. This TCR came from a human donor in good health (CMV status not recorded). Some clones in this sample may be carry-over from other donors' samples. The rearrangement links TRBV4-3 to TRBJ2-2, with TRBD1 matching 7 bases. Specimen: CD8+ T cells from PBMCs. CDR3 in amino acids: CASSQEGQMRVGELFF. In nucleotides, the CDR3 is TGCGCCAGCAGCCAAGAGGGACAGATGAGGGTTGGGGAGCTGTTTTTT.